These 6 T cell receptor beta chains share one sample of origin, sequenced in a study of cytomegalovirus exposure and HLA in healthy donors. Using immunoSEQ multiplex PCR, the repertoire was profiled, and TCRdb retains in-frame clones only, with some absent. The repertoire holds 130,000 to 150,000 clones, with approximately 84% as singletons. Sequenced material: PBMCs. These TCRs come from a woman in her 30s in good health and CMV-seronegative.

The CDR3 loop reads CASSLAKGARGYTF. The DNA for the CDR3 is TGTGCCAGCAGCTTAGCCAAGGGGGCGCGTGGCTACACCTTC. The V gene is TRBV7-2, the J gene TRBJ1-2, with 7 bases identical to TRBD1. V lost 0 bases and J lost 7; bases outside the gene matches: 5. Germline CDR1 is SGHTA and CDR2 is FQGNSA. The CDR3 length is 14 residues.

The chain uses TRBV6-5 and TRBJ1-1; D gene uncertain. The V end was cut by 0 bases, the J end by 1 base, with 9 bases between. CDR3 length: 15 amino acids. Germline values: CDR1 MNHEY, CDR2 SVGAGI. The CDR3 region is CASSYSPGTNTEAFF. The CDR3 nucleotides are TGTGCCAGCAGTTACTCTCCAGGAACGAACACTGAAGCTTTCTTT.

V usage is TRBV5-4 and J usage is TRBJ2-7; 8 bases map to TRBD1. V dropped 4 bases and J dropped 1; count of bases not matched to a gene: 7. The CDR3 is 15 amino acids. Germline values: CDR1 SGHNT, CDR2 YYREEE (reference sequence). The CDR3 bases are TGTGCCAGCAGCCATGCAGGGGGCCTATCCTACGAGCAGTACTTC. Translation gives CASSHAGGLSYEQYF.

The chain links TRBV6-5 to TRBJ1-3, with TRBD1 matching 7 bases. Germline assignment: CDR1 MNHEY and CDR2 SVGAGI. The junction had 10 bases not matched to a gene; V was cut back by 4 bases and J by 10 bases. The CDR3 runs to 14 residues. CDR3 region: CASSSRQGTGTIYF. DNA for the CDR3: TGTGCCAGCAGTTCCCGACAGGGAACAGGGACCATATATTTT.

This clone showed up just once. The chain is built from TRBV18 and TRBJ1-1, with D perhaps matching TRBD1 (6 bases). CDR1 and CDR2 (germline): KGHSH, LQKENI. CDR3 length: 15 residues. V lost 2 bases, J lost 3 bases, and 13 bases lay in between. The CDR3 here is CASSPVSRGDTEAFF. Here the CDR3 DNA reads TGTGCCAGCTCACCAGTTAGCAGGGGAGACACTGAAGCTTTCTTT. The full variable domain, in which reference TRBV18 and TRBJ1-1 provide the parts outside the CDR3, is NAGVMQNPRHLVRRRGQEARLRCSPMKGHSHVYWYRQLPEEGLKFMVYLQKENIIDESGMPKERFSAEFPKEGPSILRIQQVVRGDSAAYFCASSPVSRGDTEAFFGQGTRLTVV.

In this sample, this clone turned up once. J is TRBJ2-5 and V is TRBV7-3, with D perhaps matching TRBD2 (6 bases). Per germline, CDR1 SGHTA and CDR2 FQGTGA. The CDR3 has 15 amino acids. Deletions cut 5 bases from V and 5 bases from J, with 18 bases between. The CDR3 sequence: CASSPGDTRGETQYF. The CDR3 coding sequence is TGTGCCAGCAGCCCGGGGGATACCCGGGGGGAGACCCAGTACTTC.